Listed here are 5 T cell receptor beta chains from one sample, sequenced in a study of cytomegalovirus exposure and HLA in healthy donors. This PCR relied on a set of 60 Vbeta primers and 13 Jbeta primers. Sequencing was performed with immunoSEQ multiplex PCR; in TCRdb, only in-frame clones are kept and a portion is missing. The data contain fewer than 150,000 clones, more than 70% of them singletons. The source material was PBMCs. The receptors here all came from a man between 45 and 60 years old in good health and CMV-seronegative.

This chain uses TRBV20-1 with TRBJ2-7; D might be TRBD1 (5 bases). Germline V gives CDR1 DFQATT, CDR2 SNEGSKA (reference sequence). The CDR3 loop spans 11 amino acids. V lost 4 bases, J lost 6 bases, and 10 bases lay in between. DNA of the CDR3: TGCAGTGCTACCAGGGCAGGCGAGCAGTACTTC. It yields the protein CSATRAGEQYF.

In DNA, the CDR3 is TGTGCCAGCAGTTTAGGGCTAGCGGCGACCGGGGAGCTGTTTTTT. This translates into CASSLGLAATGELFF. The chain couples TRBV27 to TRBJ2-2, with 7 bases identical to TRBD2. The V gene end was trimmed by 2 bases and the J gene end by 5 bases; junction bases not matched to a gene: 5. CDR1 is MNHEY, CDR2 SMNVEV, per germline (reference sequence). This CDR3 has 15 amino acids.

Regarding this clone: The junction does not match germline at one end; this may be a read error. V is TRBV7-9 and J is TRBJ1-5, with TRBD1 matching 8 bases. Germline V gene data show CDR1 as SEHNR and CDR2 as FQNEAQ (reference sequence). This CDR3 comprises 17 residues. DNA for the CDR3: TGTTCCAGCAGCTTGAGTTTAACAGGGGGAAATAATCAGCCCCAGCATTTT. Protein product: CSSSLSLTGGNNQPQHF. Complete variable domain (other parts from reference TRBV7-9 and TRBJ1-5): DTGVSQNPRHKITKRGQNVTFRCDPISEHNRLYWYRQTLGQGPEFLTYFQNEAQLEKSRLLSDRFSAERPKGSFSTLEIQRTEQGDSAMYLCSSSLSLTGGNNQPQHFGDGTRLSIL.

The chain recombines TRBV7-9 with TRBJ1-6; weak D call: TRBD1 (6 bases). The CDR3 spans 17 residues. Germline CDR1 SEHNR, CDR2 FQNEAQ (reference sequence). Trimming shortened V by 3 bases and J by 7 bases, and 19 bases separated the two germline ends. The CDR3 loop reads CASSFVRGAVPNSPLHF. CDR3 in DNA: TGTGCCAGCAGCTTCGTTCGGGGGGCCGTCCCCAATTCACCCCTCCACTTT.

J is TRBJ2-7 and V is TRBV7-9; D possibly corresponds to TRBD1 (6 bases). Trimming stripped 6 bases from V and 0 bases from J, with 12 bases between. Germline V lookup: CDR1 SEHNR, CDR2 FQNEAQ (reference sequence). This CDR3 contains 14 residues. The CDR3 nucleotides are TGTGCCAGCAGACGGGACATATACTCCTACGAGCAGTACTTC. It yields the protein CASRRDIYSYEQYF.